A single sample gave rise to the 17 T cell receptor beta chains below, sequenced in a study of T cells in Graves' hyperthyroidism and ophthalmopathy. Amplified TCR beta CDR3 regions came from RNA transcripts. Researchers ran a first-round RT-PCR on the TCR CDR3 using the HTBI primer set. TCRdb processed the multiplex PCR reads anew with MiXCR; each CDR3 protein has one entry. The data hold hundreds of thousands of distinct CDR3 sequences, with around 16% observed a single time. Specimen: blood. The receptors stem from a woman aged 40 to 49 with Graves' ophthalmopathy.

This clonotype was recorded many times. The DNA of the CDR3 is TGTGCCAGCAGTTGGACAGGGAGGAGCAACTCACCCCTCCACTTT. The encoded protein is CASSWTGRSNSPLHF. The chain couples TRBV12-3 or TRBV12-4 to TRBJ1-6, with TRBD1 identical over 8 bases. J was trimmed by 10 bases and V by 4 bases; bases with no gene match: 9. The CDR3 covers 15 residues.

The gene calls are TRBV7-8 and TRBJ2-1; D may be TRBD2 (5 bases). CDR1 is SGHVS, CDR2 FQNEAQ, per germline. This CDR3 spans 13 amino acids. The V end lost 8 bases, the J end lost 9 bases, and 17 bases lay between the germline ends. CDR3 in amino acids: CASSSSGSFEQFF. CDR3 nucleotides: TGTGCCAGCTCGAGCAGCGGTTCGTTTGAGCAGTTCTTC.

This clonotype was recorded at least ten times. The CDR3 loop reads CASSSQGLAGNYNEQFF. The CDR3 DNA follows: TGTGCCAGCAGCTCCCAAGGACTAGCGGGCAACTACAATGAGCAGTTCTTC. This chain connects TRBV7-8 to TRBJ2-1; 11 nucleotides agree with TRBD2. Trimming took 4 bases from V and 3 from J; bases not matched to a gene: 8. CDR1 SGHVS and CDR2 FQNEAQ come from the germline V gene. This CDR3 comprises 17 residues.

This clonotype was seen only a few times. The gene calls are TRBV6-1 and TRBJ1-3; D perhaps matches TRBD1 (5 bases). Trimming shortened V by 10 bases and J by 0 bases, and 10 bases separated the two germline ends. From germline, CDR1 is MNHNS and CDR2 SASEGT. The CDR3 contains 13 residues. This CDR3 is CATRGHSGNTIYF. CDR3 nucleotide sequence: TGTGCCACCCGCGGACACTCTGGAAACACCATATATTTT.

In DNA, the CDR3 is TGTGCCAGCGGAAGGACAAACACCATATATTTT. The encoded protein is CASGRTNTIYF. The chain employs TRBV19 and TRBJ1-3; D unclear. Germline loops: CDR1 LNHDA, CDR2 SQIVND (reference sequence). This CDR3 has 11 residues. V was trimmed by 9 bases and J by 6 bases, leaving 9 bases between them. Full variable domain (remainder filled in from reference TRBV19 and TRBJ1-3): DGGITQSPKYLFRKEGQNVTLSCEQNLNHDAMYWYRQDPGQGLRLIYYSQIVNDFQKGDIAEGYSVSREKKESFPLTVTSAQKNPTAFYLCASGRTNTIYFGEGSWLTVV.

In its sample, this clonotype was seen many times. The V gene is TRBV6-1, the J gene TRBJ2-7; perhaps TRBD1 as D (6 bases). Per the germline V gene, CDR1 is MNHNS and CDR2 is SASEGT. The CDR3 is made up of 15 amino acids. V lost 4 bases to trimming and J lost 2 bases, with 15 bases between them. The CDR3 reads CASSGFRTAPYEQYF. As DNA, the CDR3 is TGTGCCAGCAGTGGATTCCGGACAGCCCCCTACGAGCAGTACTTC.

The CDR3 reads CSAPKGTSGDNEQFF. In nucleotides, the CDR3 is TGCAGTGCACCCAAAGGGACTAGCGGGGACAATGAGCAGTTCTTC. The chain has TRBV20-1 and TRBJ2-1, with TRBD2 identical over 13 bases. The CDR3 has 15 amino acids. Trimming took 6 bases from V and 5 from J; bases not matched to a gene: 7. Looked up from germline, CDR1 is DFQATT and CDR2 is SNEGSKA (reference sequence).

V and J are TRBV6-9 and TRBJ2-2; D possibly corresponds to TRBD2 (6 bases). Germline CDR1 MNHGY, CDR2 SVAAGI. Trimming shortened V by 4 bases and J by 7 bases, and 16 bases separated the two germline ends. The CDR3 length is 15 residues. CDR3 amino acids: CASSWPTRRGGELFF. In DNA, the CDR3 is TGTGCCAGCAGTTGGCCGACAAGGCGGGGCGGGGAGCTGTTTTTT.

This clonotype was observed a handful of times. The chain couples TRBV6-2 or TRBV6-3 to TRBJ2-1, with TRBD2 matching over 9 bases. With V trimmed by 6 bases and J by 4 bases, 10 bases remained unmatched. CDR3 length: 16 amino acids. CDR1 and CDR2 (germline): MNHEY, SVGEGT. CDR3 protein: CASSPFGTSLYNEQFF. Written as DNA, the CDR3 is TGTGCCAGCAGCCCGTTCGGGACTAGCCTTTACAATGAGCAGTTCTTC.

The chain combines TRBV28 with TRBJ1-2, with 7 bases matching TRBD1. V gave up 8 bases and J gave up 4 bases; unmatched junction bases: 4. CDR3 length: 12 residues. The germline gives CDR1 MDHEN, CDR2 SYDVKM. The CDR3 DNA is TGTGCCAGCGGACAGGCTACCTATGGCTACACCTTC. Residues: CASGQATYGYTF.

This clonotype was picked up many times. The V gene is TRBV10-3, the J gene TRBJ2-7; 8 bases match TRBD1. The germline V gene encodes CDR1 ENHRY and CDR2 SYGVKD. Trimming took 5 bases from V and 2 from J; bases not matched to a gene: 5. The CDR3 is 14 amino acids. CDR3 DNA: TGTGCCATCAGTACGACAGGGGAAACCTACGAGCAGTACTTC. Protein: CAISTTGETYEQYF.

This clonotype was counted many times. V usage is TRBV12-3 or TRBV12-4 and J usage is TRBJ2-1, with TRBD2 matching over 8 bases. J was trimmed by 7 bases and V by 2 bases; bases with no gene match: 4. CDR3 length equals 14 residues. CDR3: CASSLTGRENEQFF. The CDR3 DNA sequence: TGTGCCAGCAGTTTAACCGGGAGGGAAAATGAGCAGTTCTTC.

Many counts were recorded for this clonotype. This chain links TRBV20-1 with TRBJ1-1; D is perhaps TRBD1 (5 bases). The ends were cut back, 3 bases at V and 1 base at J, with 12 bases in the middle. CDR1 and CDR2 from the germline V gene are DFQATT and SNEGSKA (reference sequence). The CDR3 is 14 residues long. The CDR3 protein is CSARVWTPNTEAFF. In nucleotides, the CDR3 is TGCAGTGCTAGGGTATGGACACCGAACACTGAAGCTTTCTTT.

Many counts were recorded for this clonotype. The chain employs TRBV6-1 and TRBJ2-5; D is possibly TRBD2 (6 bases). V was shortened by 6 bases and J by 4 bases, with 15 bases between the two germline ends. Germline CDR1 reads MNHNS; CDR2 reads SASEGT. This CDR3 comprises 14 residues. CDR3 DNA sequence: TGTGCCAGCAGCACCGCTGGACTACTAGAGACCCAGTACTTC. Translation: CASSTAGLLETQYF.

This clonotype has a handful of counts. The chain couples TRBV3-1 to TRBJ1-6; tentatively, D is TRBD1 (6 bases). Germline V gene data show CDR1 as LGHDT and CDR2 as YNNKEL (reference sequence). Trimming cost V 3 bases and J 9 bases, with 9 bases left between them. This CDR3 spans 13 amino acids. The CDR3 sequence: CASSQGAFSPLHF. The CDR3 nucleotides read TGTGCCAGCAGCCAGGGGGCCTTTTCACCCCTCCACTTT.

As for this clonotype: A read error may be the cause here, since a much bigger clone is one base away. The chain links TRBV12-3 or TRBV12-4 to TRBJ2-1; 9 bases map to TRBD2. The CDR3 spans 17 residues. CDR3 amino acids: CAGRPTAGGSSYNEQFF. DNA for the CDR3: TGTGCCGGCAGACCCACCGCGGGAGGGAGCTCCTACAATGAGCAGTTCTTC.

The CDR3 DNA reads as TGTGCCAGCAGTTCTCCCTTGGGACAGGGTGGAGTAGCTTTCTTT. This sequence encodes CASSSPLGQGGVAFF. V is TRBV28 and J is TRBJ1-1, with 9 bases that match TRBD1. The V and J ends lost 4 bases and 10 bases, in that order; junction bases with no gene match: 13. The CDR3 extends over 15 amino acids. Germline CDR1 reads MDHEN; CDR2 reads SYDVKM.